This passage covers 5 T cell receptor beta chains from one sample sequenced in a study of T cells after yellow fever vaccination. TCRdb reprocessed the 5' RACE reads via MiXCR and lists one record per CDR3 protein. The sample yields 320,000 or so distinct CDR3 sequences, roughly 8.3% seen once. Here the sequenced sample was PBMCs, taken more than 35 days after the first yellow fever vaccination. These receptor sequences come from a man aged 18 to 29 who received the YFV17D yellow fever vaccine.

The CDR3 DNA follows: TGCGCCAGCAGTTTCATGGGACAGGGGTACGAGCAGTACTTC. As protein: CASSFMGQGYEQYF. The chain joins TRBV5-1 to TRBJ2-7, with 10 bases aligning to TRBD1. The CDR3 runs 14 residues. The germline V gene has CDR1 SGHRS and CDR2 YFSETQ. Trimming took 5 bases from V and 4 from J; bases not matched to a gene: 6.

This chain uses TRBV15 with TRBJ2-1; perhaps TRBD1 as D (5 bases). The CDR3 length is 13 residues. Trimming removed 3 bases from V and 10 bases from J, with 13 bases in between. From germline, CDR1 is LNHNV and CDR2 YYDKDF (reference sequence). The CDR3 DNA reads TGTGCCACCAGCAGGTTCCAGGGTAGGGAGCAGTTCTTC. Translated, it gives CATSRFQGREQFF. Full variable domain (outside the CDR3, taken from reference TRBV15 and TRBJ2-1): DAMVIQNPRYQVTQFGKPVTLSCSQTLNHNVMYWYQQKSSQAPKLLFHYYDKDFNNEADTPDNFQSRRPNTSFCFLDIRSPGLGDTAMYLCATSRFQGREQFFGPGTRLTVL.

V usage is TRBV20-1 and J usage is TRBJ2-1; maybe TRBD1 (7 bases). CDR1 is DFQATT and CDR2 is SNEGSKA in the germline V gene (reference sequence). The CDR3 extends over 19 amino acids. With 3 bases removed from V and 0 bases from J, the gap between germline ends came to 24 bases. CDR3 nucleotides: TGCAGTGCTAGTGGTACGGGACCGGCAGGGGGGAGCTCCTACAATGAGCAGTTCTTC. It yields the protein CSASGTGPAGGSSYNEQFF.

V and J are TRBV5-1 and TRBJ2-5, with 7 bases identical to TRBD1. This CDR3 contains 14 residues. Germline lookup yields CDR1 SGHRS and CDR2 YFSETQ. V trimming: 4 bases; J trimming: 2 bases; junction bases outside the gene matches: 5. CDR3 amino acids: CASSTGQVQETQYF. The DNA of the CDR3 is TGCGCCAGCAGCACCGGACAGGTACAAGAGACCCAGTACTTC.

This clonotype was detected many times. The gene calls are TRBV27 and TRBJ1-2, with TRBD1 matching over 8 bases. With 8 bases clipped from V and 4 bases from J, the junction kept 6 bases outside the gene matches. CDR1 MNHEY and CDR2 SMNVEV come from the germline V gene (reference sequence). There are 13 residues in the CDR3. The CDR3 region has the DNA TGTGCCAGCGGAGCAGGGGGCGGCTATGGCTACACCTTC. Translated: CASGAGGGYGYTF.